The 27 T cell receptor beta chains listed next were all sequenced from one sample in a study of CD8 T cells in Susac syndrome. Random hexamers primed reverse transcription of 0.5 to 1 ug RNA. TCRdb used MiXCR to reprocess the immunoSEQ multiplex PCR reads, holding one entry per CDR3 protein. The table lists 150,000 to 180,000 distinct CDR3 sequences, approximately 95% of them singletons, with 0.15% to 0.2% in the top ten. Source material: CD4+ T cells from PBMCs. These receptors all stem from a human donor with Susac syndrome.

V and J are TRBV7-9 and TRBJ2-5; D is tentatively TRBD1 or TRBD2 (5 bases each). Trimming left V 3 bases short and J 5 bases short, with 13 bases between. CDR3 length: 14 residues. Germline V gene lookup returns CDR1 SEHNR and CDR2 FQNEAQ (reference sequence). The CDR3, as DNA: TGTGCCAGCAGCTTTACATGGGGGAAGGAGACCCAGTACTTC. Translation gives CASSFTWGKETQYF.

The rearrangement joins TRBV7-2 to TRBJ2-1; 8 bases line up with TRBD2. The CDR3 is 15 amino acids. CDR1 and CDR2 from the germline V gene are SGHTA and FQGNSA. J lost 1 base, V lost 5 bases, and 4 bases had no gene match. CDR3 bases: TGTGCCAGCAGCCCCCGCGGGGGGTCCTACAATGAGCAGTTCTTC. It is translated as CASSPRGGSYNEQFF.

The chain joins TRBV7-9 to TRBJ1-4; no clear D. Germline V gene sequence: CDR1 SEHNR, CDR2 FQNEAQ (reference sequence). The CDR3 has 14 residues. V dropped 5 bases and J dropped 10 bases, with 17 bases sitting between them. CDR3 nucleotide sequence: TGTGCCAGCAGCCAAGGACTGGTCTCGGGAAAACTGTTTTTT. It yields the protein CASSQGLVSGKLFF.

This chain uses TRBV21-1 with TRBJ2-7; the table's D call TRBD1 went unverified against the DNA. TRBV21-1 is described as a pseudogene. This CDR3 is built from 14 residues. The CDR3 DNA is TGTGCCAGACAAAAGGGGGACCAGTACCGCGGGCAGTACTTC. This codes for CARQKGDQYRGQYF.

The V call is TRBV20-1, the J call TRBJ2-5; 8 nucleotides match TRBD2. The V gene's germline CDR1 is DFQATT and CDR2 SNEGSKA (reference sequence). The CDR3 has 15 amino acids. The V segment lost 0 bases and the J segment 5 bases; nucleotides outside the gene matches: 8. The CDR3 DNA follows: TGCAGTGCTAGAGATCCGGGGGGGCCGGGGGAGACCCAGTACTTC. Amino acid sequence: CSARDPGGPGETQYF.

This clonotype was picked up a small number of times. V gene TRBV27 combines with J gene TRBJ1-5; weak D call: TRBD1 (5 bases). Germline CDR1 and CDR2: MNHEY and SMNVEV (reference sequence). The CDR3 extends over 15 amino acids. V was clipped by 4 bases and J by 2 bases, with 12 bases between them. This CDR3 reads CASSSQGGGNQPQHF. The DNA for the CDR3 is TGTGCCAGCAGTTCCCAGGGAGGTGGCAATCAGCCCCAGCATTTT.

CDR3 loop: CASSLGYTQYF. As DNA, the CDR3 is TGTGCCAGCAGCCTAGGATATACGCAGTATTTT. The chain employs TRBV14 and TRBJ2-3; D uncertain. Germline V gene lookup returns CDR1 SGHDN and CDR2 FVKESK. Trimming removed 4 bases at V and 7 bases at J, with 6 bases between. This CDR3 comprises 11 residues. Together with reference TRBV14 and TRBJ2-3, the CDR3 gives the full variable domain: EAGVTQFPSHSVIEKGQTVTLRCDPISGHDNLYWYRRVMGKEIKFLLHFVKESKQDESGMPNNRFLAERTGGTYSTLKVQPAELEDSGVYFCASSLGYTQYFGPGTRLTVL.

The chain has TRBV5-1 and TRBJ1-2, with TRBD1 as a possible D gene (5 bases). The CDR3 is 14 residues long. Trimming took off 3 bases at V and 3 bases at J, with 12 bases between the two ends. CDR1 SGHRS and CDR2 YFSETQ come from the germline V gene. The CDR3 bases are TGCGCCAGCAGCTCGGACGGGGGGTACTATGGCTACACCTTC. Translating it yields CASSSDGGYYGYTF.

The V gene is TRBV20-1, the J gene TRBJ2-7; the D is unclear. Germline V gives CDR1 DFQATT, CDR2 SNEGSKA (reference sequence). V gave up 6 bases and J gave up 0 bases, with 12 bases separating them. The length of the CDR3 is 13 residues. CDR3 coding DNA: TGCAGTGCAGACGCTAGAGTCTCCTACGAGCAGTACTTC. This translates into CSADARVSYEQYF.

The V call is TRBV5-4, the J call TRBJ1-2, with a possible D match to TRBD1 (6 bases). Germline-derived CDR1 and CDR2 are SGHNT and YYREEE (reference sequence). Trimming left V 7 bases short and J 6 bases short, with 16 bases between. The CDR3 loop spans 13 amino acids. The CDR3, as DNA: TGTGCCAGCGTGCCTGGAGGGGGGCATGGCTACACCTTC. It specifies CASVPGGGHGYTF.

This chain connects TRBV12-3 or TRBV12-4 to TRBJ2-2; 12 nucleotides line up with TRBD2. J gave up 6 bases and V 7 bases, and 15 bases lay outside the gene matches. This CDR3 region has 18 residues. CDR3 loop: CASIRLAGDQGGSGELFF. Here the CDR3 DNA reads TGTGCCAGCATTAGACTAGCGGGGGACCAAGGTGGTTCCGGGGAGCTGTTTTTT.

The V gene is TRBV4-2, the J gene TRBJ1-1, with D possibly being TRBD1 (5 bases). Germline loops: CDR1 LGHNA, CDR2 YNFKEQ. The CDR3 covers 14 residues. V lost 4 bases to trimming and J lost 0 bases, with 9 bases between them. CDR3 DNA: TGTGCCAGCAGCCGCGGGGGTATGAACACTGAAGCTTTCTTT. Amino acid sequence: CASSRGGMNTEAFF.

The chain joins TRBV2 to TRBJ2-7; D ambiguous. Germline CDR1 is SNHLY and CDR2 is FYNNEI. V was pared by 3 bases and J by 3 bases, with 9 bases between. This CDR3 has 13 residues. The CDR3 DNA follows: TGTGCCAGCAGTGACATGGAAGGCTACGAGCAGTACTTC. Its protein product is CASSDMEGYEQYF.

The rearrangement uses TRBV24-1 and TRBJ1-1, with a tentative D call TRBD1 (6 bases). Trimming took off 5 bases at V and 5 bases at J, with 17 bases between the two ends. Germline loops: CDR1 KGHDR, CDR2 SFDVKD. The CDR3 has 15 residues. This CDR3 is CATSGLYRAGTEAFF. Here the CDR3 DNA reads TGTGCCACCAGTGGTCTCTACAGGGCTGGTACTGAAGCTTTCTTT.

The rearrangement links TRBV3-1 to TRBJ2-7, with 8 positions matching TRBD2. V lost 5 bases, J lost 4 bases, and 10 bases stayed unmatched. This CDR3 spans 15 amino acids. CDR1 is LGHDT and CDR2 is YNNKEL in the germline V gene (reference sequence). The CDR3 protein is CASSSSTSAVYEQYF. For the CDR3, the DNA is TGTGCCAGCAGCTCCTCGACTAGCGCCGTATACGAGCAGTACTTC.

The chain uses TRBV5-4 and TRBJ2-1; 9 nucleotides align to TRBD2. The trim removed 5 bases at V and 9 bases at J, leaving 12 bases unmatched. The length of the CDR3 is 15 residues. From germline, CDR1 is SGHNT and CDR2 YYREEE (reference sequence). The CDR3 bases are TGTGCCAGCAGACTGGGGCCTAGCGGGGCAAGTGAGCAGTTCTTC. Translated, it gives CASRLGPSGASEQFF.

The rearrangement links TRBV20-1 to TRBJ1-2; D not certain. CDR3 length: 13 residues. Germline-derived CDR1 and CDR2 are DFQATT and SNEGSKA (reference sequence). V was pared by 3 bases and J by 1 base, with 9 bases between. The CDR3 spells CSASTRNNYGYTF. In nucleotides, the CDR3 is TGCAGTGCTAGTACCCGGAATAACTATGGCTACACCTTC.

The rearrangement uses TRBV5-1 and TRBJ2-1; TRBD2 matches 12 bases. Germline assignment: CDR1 SGHRS and CDR2 YFSETQ. The CDR3 has 15 residues. V shed 6 bases, J shed 6 bases, and the junction held 7 bases outside the gene matches. CDR3 nucleotides: TGCGCCAGCACCGAGACTAGCGGGGGAAGCAATGAGCAGTTCTTC. Its translation: CASTETSGGSNEQFF. Full variable domain (remainder filled in from reference TRBV5-1 and TRBJ2-1): KAGVTQTPRYLIKTRGQQVTLSCSPISGHRSVSWYQQTPGQGLQFLFEYFSETQRNKGNFPGRFSGRQFSNSRSEMNVSTLELGDSALYLCASTETSGGSNEQFFGPGTRLTVL.

J is TRBJ1-2 and V is TRBV9, with D unresolved. V was pared by 5 bases and J by 0 bases, with 8 bases between. The CDR3 is 13 residues long. Germline V gene sequence: CDR1 SGDLS, CDR2 YYNGEE. The CDR3 region has the DNA TGTGCCAGCAGTGATATTACTAACTATGGCTACACCTTC. This encodes CASSDITNYGYTF.

The V call is TRBV4-1, the J call TRBJ2-5, with D hard to call. The CDR3 is 16 amino acids. V was clipped by 0 bases and J by 5 bases, with 16 bases between them. CDR1 and CDR2 from the germline V gene are MGHRA and YSYEKL. The CDR3 spells CASSQEGNIPGETQYF. CDR3 in DNA: TGCGCCAGCAGCCAAGAAGGGAACATCCCTGGGGAGACCCAGTACTTC.

The chain joins TRBV5-6 to TRBJ2-7; 7 bases map to TRBD1. The CDR3 contains 15 residues. V was pared by 3 bases and J by 1 base, with 7 bases of the junction left unmatched. Germline assignment: CDR1 SGHDT and CDR2 YYEEEE. CDR3 DNA sequence: TGTGCCAGCAGCTCGACGGGACAGTCGTCCTACGAGCAGTACTTC. It translates to CASSSTGQSSYEQYF.

The chain combines TRBV7-8 with TRBJ2-7; TRBD1 matches at 7 bases. V lost 1 base and J lost 6; bases outside the gene matches: 6. Germline values: CDR1 SGHVS, CDR2 FQNEAQ. The CDR3 sequence is 14 residues long. The CDR3 region is CASSLGATGSEQYF. CDR3 nucleotides: TGTGCCAGCAGCTTAGGGGCGACAGGGAGCGAGCAGTACTTC.

This chain uses TRBV7-2 with TRBJ2-7, with unresolved D. Germline-derived CDR1 and CDR2 are SGHTA and FQGNSA. The CDR3 runs to 13 residues. V gave up 6 bases and J gave up 7 bases, with 16 bases separating them. For the CDR3, the DNA is TGTGCCAGCAGTCGAGAGTCGATGGGGGAGCAGTACTTC. This gives the protein CASSRESMGEQYF.

The chain is built from TRBV7-2 and TRBJ2-5, with D possibly being TRBD1 (5 bases). This CDR3 region has 14 residues. V shed 6 bases and J shed 5 bases, with 16 bases lying between them. Germline V gene sequence: CDR1 SGHTA, CDR2 FQGNSA. CDR3 coding DNA: TGTGCCAGCAGGACCTCCAGGGCGGTGGAGACCCAGTACTTC. It translates to CASRTSRAVETQYF.

The rearrangement uses TRBV2 and TRBJ2-6; the D is unclear. Germline assignment: CDR1 SNHLY and CDR2 FYNNEI. The CDR3 covers 11 residues. Deletions cut 7 bases from V and 7 bases from J, with 5 bases between. The CDR3 DNA is TGTGCCAGCACCAGAGCCAACGTCCTGACTTTC. This gives the protein CASTRANVLTF.

This chain links TRBV19 with TRBJ1-2; perhaps TRBD1 as D (6 bases). Germline-derived CDR1 and CDR2 are LNHDA and SQIVND (reference sequence). The CDR3 is 14 amino acids. V was cut by 4 bases and J by 4 bases, with 13 bases left in between. The CDR3 coding sequence is TGTGCCAGTAGTACCCGGACAGCCATCTATGGCTACACCTTC. It is translated as CASSTRTAIYGYTF.

This rearrangement joins TRBV19 to TRBJ2-1; possible D gene TRBD1, 7 bases. V lost 6 bases and J 1 base, leaving 10 bases between the germline ends. The germline V gene encodes CDR1 LNHDA and CDR2 SQIVND (reference sequence). This CDR3 spans 14 amino acids. The DNA for the CDR3 is TGTGCCAGTAGCAGGGGGGCGTCCTACAATGAGCAGTTCTTC. Encoded protein: CASSRGASYNEQFF. The variable domain in full, completed from reference TRBV19 and TRBJ2-1, reads DGGITQSPKYLFRKEGQNVTLSCEQNLNHDAMYWYRQDPGQGLRLIYYSQIVNDFQKGDIAEGYSVSREKKESFPLTVTSAQKNPTAFYLCASSRGASYNEQFFGPGTRLTVL.